The entry that follows covers one T cell receptor beta chain sequence. Measured with immunoSEQ multiplex PCR; TCRdb has only the in-frame clones, and not every one. The repertoire holds tens of thousands of clones, with around 90% as singletons. Autoimmune disease history or systemic immunosuppression meant exclusion. The data stem from a study of OX40 agonist ivuxolimab in advanced cancers. Whole-study context: Dose-escalation patients had hepatocellular carcinoma, melanoma, renal cell or head and neck cancer.

Germline lookup yields CDR1 MGHRA and CDR2 YSYEKL. Trimming removed 1 base from V and 4 bases from J, with 17 bases in between. The CDR3 has 16 residues. Sequenced here: CD4+ or CD8+ T cells sorted from blood, sampled in a trial of the OX40 agonist ivuxolimab. This receptor was obtained from an adult with an advanced solid tumor such as melanoma, head and neck, liver or kidney cancer. The chain has TRBV4-1 and TRBJ2-7; possible D gene TRBD2, 6 bases. CDR3 nucleotide sequence: TGCGCCAGCAGCCAAGTCGTGGCGGGACTGACTTACGAGCAGTACTTC. Translation: CASSQVVAGLTYEQYF.